Described below is a single TCR beta chain sequence and its context. These data are taken from a study of CD8 T cells in ankylosing spondylitis. TCRdb processed the 5' RACE reads anew with MiXCR; each CDR3 protein has one entry. The sample lists 300,000 to 350,000 distinct CDR3 sequences; around 15% were seen once. Sequenced sample: blood, either unsorted or a sorted T cell fraction (not recorded which). The receptor's source is a male donor with ankylosing spondylitis or in good health (not recorded which).

This chain's CDR3 is CATSGLNYNEQFF. Written as DNA, the CDR3 is TGTGCCACCAGCGGCCTTAACTACAATGAGCAGTTCTTC. The genes are TRBV15 and TRBJ2-1, with D unclear. This CDR3 is built from 13 residues. Germline V gene sequence: CDR1 LNHNV, CDR2 YYDKDF (reference sequence). V shed 5 bases and J shed 3 bases, with 8 bases lying between them.